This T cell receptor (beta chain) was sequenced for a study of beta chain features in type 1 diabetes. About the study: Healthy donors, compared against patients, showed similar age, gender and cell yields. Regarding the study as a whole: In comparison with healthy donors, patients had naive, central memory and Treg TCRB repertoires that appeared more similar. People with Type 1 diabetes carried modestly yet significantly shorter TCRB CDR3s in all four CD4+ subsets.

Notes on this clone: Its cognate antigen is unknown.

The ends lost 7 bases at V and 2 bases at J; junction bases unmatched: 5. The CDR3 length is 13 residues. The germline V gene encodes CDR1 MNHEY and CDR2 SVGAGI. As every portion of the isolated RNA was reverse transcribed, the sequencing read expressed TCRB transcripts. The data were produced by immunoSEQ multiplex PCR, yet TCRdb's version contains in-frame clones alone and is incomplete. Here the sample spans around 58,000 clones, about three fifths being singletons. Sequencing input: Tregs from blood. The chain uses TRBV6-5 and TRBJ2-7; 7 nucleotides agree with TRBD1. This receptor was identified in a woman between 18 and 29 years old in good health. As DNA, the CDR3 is TGTGCCAGCATGGGGACAGCCCCCTACGAGCAGTACTTC. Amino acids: CASMGTAPYEQYF.